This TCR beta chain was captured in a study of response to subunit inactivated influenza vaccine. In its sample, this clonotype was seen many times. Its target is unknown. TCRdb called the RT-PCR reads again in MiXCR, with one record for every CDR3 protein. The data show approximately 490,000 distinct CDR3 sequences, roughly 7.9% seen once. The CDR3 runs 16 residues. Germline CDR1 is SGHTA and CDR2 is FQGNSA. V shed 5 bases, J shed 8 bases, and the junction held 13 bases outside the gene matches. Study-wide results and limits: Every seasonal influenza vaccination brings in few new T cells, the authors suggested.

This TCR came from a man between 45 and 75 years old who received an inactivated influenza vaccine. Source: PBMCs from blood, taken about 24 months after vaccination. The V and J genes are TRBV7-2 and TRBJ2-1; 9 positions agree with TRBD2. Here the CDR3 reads CASSPEAGGRFDEQFF. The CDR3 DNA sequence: TGTGCCAGCAGCCCAGAGGCGGGGGGGCGCTTCGATGAGCAGTTCTTC.